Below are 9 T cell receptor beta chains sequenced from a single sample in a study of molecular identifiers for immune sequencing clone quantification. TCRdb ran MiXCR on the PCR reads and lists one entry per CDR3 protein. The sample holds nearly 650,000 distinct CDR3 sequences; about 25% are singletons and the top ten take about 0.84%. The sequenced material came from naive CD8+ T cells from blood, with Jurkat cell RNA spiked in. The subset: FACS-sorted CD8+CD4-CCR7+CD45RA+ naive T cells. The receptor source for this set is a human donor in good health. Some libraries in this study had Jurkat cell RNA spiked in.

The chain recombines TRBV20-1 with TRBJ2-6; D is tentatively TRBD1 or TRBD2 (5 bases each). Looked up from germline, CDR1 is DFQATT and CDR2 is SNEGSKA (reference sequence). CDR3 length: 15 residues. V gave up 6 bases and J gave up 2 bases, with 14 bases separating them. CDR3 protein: CSAQGRRTGANVLTF. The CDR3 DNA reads TGCAGTGCCCAGGGCAGGAGGACTGGGGCCAACGTCCTGACTTTC.

The CDR3 nucleotides are TGCGCCAGCAGCTTGGAATTTAGCGGCTACGAGCAGTACTTC. Its protein product is CASSLEFSGYEQYF. J is TRBJ2-7 and V is TRBV5-1; D is possibly TRBD2 (6 bases). This CDR3 comprises 14 residues. V was shortened by 0 bases and J by 3 bases, with 10 bases between the two germline ends. Germline assignment: CDR1 SGHRS and CDR2 YFSETQ.

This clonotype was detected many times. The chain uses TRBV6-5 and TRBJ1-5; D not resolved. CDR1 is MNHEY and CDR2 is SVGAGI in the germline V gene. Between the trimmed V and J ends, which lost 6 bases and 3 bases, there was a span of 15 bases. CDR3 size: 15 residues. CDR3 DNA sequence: TGTGCCAGCAGGGTCAGCGGCGGCTACAATCAGCCCCAGCATTTT. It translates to CASRVSGGYNQPQHF.

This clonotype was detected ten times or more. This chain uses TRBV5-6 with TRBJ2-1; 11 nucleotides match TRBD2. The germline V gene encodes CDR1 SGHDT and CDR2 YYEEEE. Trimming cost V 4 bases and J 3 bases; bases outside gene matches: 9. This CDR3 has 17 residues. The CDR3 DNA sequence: TGTGCCAGCAGCCCTACAAGGACTAGCGGGTACTACAATGAGCAGTTCTTC. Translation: CASSPTRTSGYYNEQFF.

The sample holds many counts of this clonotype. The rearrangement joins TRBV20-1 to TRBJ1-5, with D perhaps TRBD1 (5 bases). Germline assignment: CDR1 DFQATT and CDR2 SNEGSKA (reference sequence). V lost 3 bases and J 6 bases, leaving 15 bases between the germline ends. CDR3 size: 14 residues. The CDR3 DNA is TGCAGTGCTAGCCCGCCGGGGCCAATTCAGCCCCAGCATTTT. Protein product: CSASPPGPIQPQHF.

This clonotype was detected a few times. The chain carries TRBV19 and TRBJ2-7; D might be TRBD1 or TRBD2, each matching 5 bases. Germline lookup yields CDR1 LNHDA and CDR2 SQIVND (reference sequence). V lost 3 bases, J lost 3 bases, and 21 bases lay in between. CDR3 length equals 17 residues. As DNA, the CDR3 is TGTGCCAGTAGTATTTACGTTTCGGGGACGGACAACTACGAGCAGTACTTC. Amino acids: CASSIYVSGTDNYEQYF.

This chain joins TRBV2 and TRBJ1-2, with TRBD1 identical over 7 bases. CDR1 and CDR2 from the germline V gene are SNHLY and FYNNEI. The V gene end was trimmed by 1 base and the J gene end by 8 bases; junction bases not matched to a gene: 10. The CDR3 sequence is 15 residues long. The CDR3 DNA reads TGTGCCAGCAGTGAAGAGGGACAGTCCTCTTTGGGCTACACCTTC. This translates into CASSEEGQSSLGYTF.

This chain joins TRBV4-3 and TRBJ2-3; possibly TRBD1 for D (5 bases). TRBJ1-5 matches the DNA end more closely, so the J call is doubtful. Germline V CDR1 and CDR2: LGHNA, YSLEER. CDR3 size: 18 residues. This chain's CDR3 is CASSPWTSGRISTDTQHF. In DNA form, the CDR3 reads TGCGCCAGCAGCCCATGGACTAGCGGGAGAATTTCGACAGATACGCAGCATTTT.

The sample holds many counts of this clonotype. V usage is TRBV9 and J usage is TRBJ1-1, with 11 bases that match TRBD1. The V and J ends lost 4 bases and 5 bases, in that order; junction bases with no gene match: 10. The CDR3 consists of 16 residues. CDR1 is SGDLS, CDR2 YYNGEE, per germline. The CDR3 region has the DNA TGTGCCAGCAGCCTAGTTGCCGGGACAGGGGGGACTGAAGCTTTCTTT. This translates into CASSLVAGTGGTEAFF.